This T cell receptor beta chain was captured in a study of vaccination effects on CD4 cells after COVID-19. Study context: PBMC cultures contained 1.5 million to 2 million cells per well, around 9.7 IU/ml IL-2 and around 9.3 ug/ml peptides.

On this clone: The antigen is undetermined.

The germline gives CDR1 MNHEY, CDR2 SVGEGT. V was clipped by 4 bases and J by 10 bases; unmatched bases: 7. The CDR3 runs to 13 residues. Clones were sequenced by immunoSEQ multiplex PCR, and TCRdb holds only the in-frame ones, with some missing. The sample shows about 58,000 clones, 60% to 85% of them seen only once. At the end of approximately 10 days of culture, CD4+ T cells were isolated. This chain links TRBV6-2 or TRBV6-3 with TRBJ2-1, with 7 nucleotides matching TRBD2. The source is a human donor who received a COVID-19 vaccine. Source: CD4+ T cells from PBMCs cultured without peptide, taken before COVID-19 vaccination. CDR3 nucleotide sequence: TGTGCCAGCAGTTTCCTCGGGGGGAGCGAGCAGTTCTTC. It specifies CASSFLGGSEQFF.